This TCR beta chain was observed in a study of cytomegalovirus exposure and HLA in healthy donors. Turning to the study itself: Per a later analysis, the approximately 700 first-cohort and more than 100 validation repertoires shared one platform. General study findings and limits: Subsequent analysis of the 110 or so validation repertoires found a tendency for first-cohort TCR clusters to co-occur. The authors listed 164 TCR beta chains as cytomegalovirus-associated.

Assay: immunoSEQ multiplex PCR; the TCRdb copy retains only in-frame clones and omits some. The table lists roughly 73,000 clones, around 96% of them singletons. The CDR3 has 14 residues. V gave up 2 bases and J gave up 4 bases; unmatched junction bases: 4. Germline loops: CDR1 SGHNT, CDR2 YYREEE (reference sequence). With regard to this clone: Its antigen is as yet unknown.

The material sequenced was PBMCs. J is TRBJ2-3 and V is TRBV5-4, with 7 bases matching TRBD1. This receptor was taken from a young man in good health and CMV-seronegative. CDR3 sequence: CASSFQGVADTQYF. CDR3 coding DNA: TGTGCCAGCAGCTTTCAGGGGGTCGCAGATACGCAGTATTTT.